The clone carrying this TCR beta chain has a single count. Antigen: not known. Nominally healthy donors were sampled, though unrecorded immune exposures were likely. The data were taken from a study of cytomegalovirus exposure and HLA in healthy donors. Study conclusions and caveats: Overall, roughly 150 TCR beta chains were annotated as cytomegalovirus-associated. By HLA locus, TCR association rates varied in a later analysis, with DRB1 showing the most and HLA-C the fewest. Using a false discovery rate of 0.05, a later analysis showed that about 16,000 TCR beta sequences were associated with HLA alleles.

PCR was performed using 60 Vbeta and 13 Jbeta primers. Assay: immunoSEQ multiplex PCR; the TCRdb copy retains only in-frame clones and omits some. The repertoire holds approximately 160,000 clones, with more than 70% as singletons. The V gene's germline CDR1 is LNHDA and CDR2 SQIVND (reference sequence). Trimming at V came to 6 bases and at J to 4 bases, leaving 8 bases not matched to a gene. This CDR3 contains 15 residues. Sequences were obtained from PBMCs. This sequence was found in a boy aged 2 to 10 in good health and CMV-seronegative. This rearrangement joins TRBV19 to TRBJ2-1; the match to TRBD2 covers 8 bases. The CDR3 sequence: CASRRSGTRYNEQFF. CDR3 nucleotides: TGTGCCAGTAGACGGTCCGGGACTAGGTACAATGAGCAGTTCTTC.